The rows below give T cell receptor beta chains drawn from one sample of a study of tumor-infiltrating lymphocytes in primary liver carcinoma. A single record per CDR3 protein comes from TCRdb applying MiXCR to the multiplex PCR reads. Of more than 90,000 distinct CDR3 sequences detected, about 70% appear once; the ten largest clones hold around 12%. Sequenced input: liver tumor tissue from sampling region 2. The origin of the receptors is a woman aged 55-70 years with primary liver carcinoma and hepatitis B virus infection. Both conserved end residues are part of each CDR3. The D gene is left open where the match is weak. Size is omitted from some rows. Given values are once, few, many or a class for expanded clones.

clone size	V gene	D gene	J gene	CDR3 DNA	CDR3 protein
NA	TRBV11-2	NA	TRBJ2-3	TGTGCTAACAGCCCGCGACGGGGGAATACGCAGTATTTT	CANSPRRGNTQYF
NA	TRBV5-4	NA	TRBJ2-5	TGTGCCAGTAGCTTACGACTAGTGGGAGCCCCAGAGACCCAGTACTTC	CASSLRLVGAPETQYF
NA	TRBV5-5	NA	TRBJ1-1	TGTGCCAACAGCCGGGTGTTCAACACTGAAGCTTTCTTT	CANSRVFNTEAFF
NA	TRBV11-3	NA	TRBJ1-1	TGTGCCAGTAGCTTAGTCGGGGAATACCCGAACATTGAAGCTTTCTTT	CASSLVGEYPNIEAFF
NA	TRBV24-1	NA	TRBJ2-1	TGTGCCACCAGTGGGGTTATCGGGGGAGGTGACAACTACAATGAGCAGTTCTTC	CATSGVIGGGDNYNEQFF
NA	TRBV20-1	TRBD1	TRBJ2-7	TGCAGTGCTGAAACCGGGACAGGGTCCCTTTGGGGCGAGCAGTACTTC	CSAETGTGSLWGEQYF
NA	TRBV10-2	NA	TRBJ2-1	TGCGAAAGCAGTGAGACGGCCTACAATGAGCAGTTCTTC	CESSETAYNEQFF
few	TRBV11-2	NA	TRBJ2-1	TGTGCTAGCAGCCTAGGGGGAGGAAGTATCGGTGAGCAGTTCTTC	CASSLGGGSIGEQFF
NA	TRBV6-6	TRBD2	TRBJ2-5	TGTGCCAGCAGCAGCCCACTGACTAGCGGGACGGGAGAGACCCAGTACTTC	CASSSPLTSGTGETQYF
few	TRBV11-3	NA	TRBJ2-2	TGTGCCAGCAGTTTAGACAGCGCTGGTGCGAACACCAGGGAGCTGTTTTTT	CASSLDSAGANTRELFF
NA	TRBV4-1	NA	TRBJ2-7	TGCACCAGCAGCCAAGGGCACAACTCCTACGGGCAGTACTTC	CTSSQGHNSYGQYF
few	TRBV28	TRBD1	TRBJ2-5	TGTGTCAGCAGTTCCCCCTACAGGGGGCCCGTCCAAGAGACCCAGTACTTC	CVSSSPYRGPVQETQYF
NA	TRBV11-2	TRBD1	TRBJ2-1	TGTGCCAGTAGCGACCCGACAGGGGTTTTTGTCGATGAGCAGTTCTTC	CASSDPTGVFVDEQFF
NA	TRBV6-6	NA	TRBJ1-1	TGTGCCAGCAGCAATACCCAGTACACTGGAGCTTTCTTT	CASSNTQYTGAFF